One T cell receptor beta chain is described in this entry. Its antigen is unknown. Combining a sample-barcoded 5' primer with a J-beta primer mix, a second PCR ran for roughly 7 to 11 cycles. One entry per CDR3 protein results from TCRdb running MiXCR on the 5' RACE reads. The sample yields around 800,000 distinct CDR3 sequences, about 55% seen once. The record originates from a study of blood T cells in healthy people across ages. This CDR3 has 15 amino acids. From germline, CDR1 is LGHDT and CDR2 YNNKEL (reference sequence). V gave up 0 bases and J gave up 1 base, with 6 bases separating them. Whole-study results and caveats: With age, beta diversity per million T cells declined roughly linearly, significantly by 35 to 40. The unsorted PBMCs prevented any conclusive comparison of naive versus antigen-experienced cells.

Sequencing input: blood. This receptor was identified in a man older than 75 in good health. The rearrangement joins TRBV3-1 to TRBJ2-2, with D hard to call. The CDR3 DNA sequence: TGTGCCAGCAGCCAAGATGGGCAGAACACCGGGGAGCTGTTTTTT. Its protein product is CASSQDGQNTGELFF. Full variable domain (outside the CDR3, taken from reference TRBV3-1 and TRBJ2-2): DTAVSQTPKYLVTQMGNDKSIKCEQNLGHDTMYWYKQDSKKFLKIMFSYNNKELIINETVPNRFSPKSPDKAHLNLHINSLELGDSAVYFCASSQDGQNTGELFFGEGSRLTVL.